The 12 T cell receptor beta chains below were found in one sample sequenced in a study of blood T cell repertoires in COVID-19. The data were produced by immunoSEQ multiplex PCR, yet TCRdb's version contains in-frame clones alone and is incomplete. The table records 130,000 to 150,000 clones, under 85% of them present only once. Sequencing was performed on peripheral blood. The receptor set was obtained from a human donor in a cohort sampled during active COVID-19.

This chain connects TRBV27 to TRBJ2-7; 7 nucleotides agree with TRBD1. From germline, CDR1 is MNHEY and CDR2 SMNVEV (reference sequence). The CDR3 loop spans 15 amino acids. The J segment lost 2 bases and the V segment lost 8 bases, leaving 12 bases of the junction unmatched. The CDR3 DNA sequence: TGTGCCAGCCACCCCCCCGGGACAGTCCCCTACGAGCAGTACTTC. Translating it yields CASHPPGTVPYEQYF.

This rearrangement joins TRBV7-8 to TRBJ2-7, with TRBD1 matching over 7 bases. This CDR3 spans 13 amino acids. CDR1 SGHVS and CDR2 FQNEAQ come from the germline V gene. V shed 1 base and J 6 bases; nucleotides not matched to a gene: 3. This CDR3 reads CASSLDRGTEQYF. The CDR3 coding sequence is TGTGCCAGCAGCTTAGACAGGGGAACCGAGCAGTACTTC. The whole variable domain, filled in from reference TRBV7-8 and TRBJ2-7, reads GAGVSQSPRYKVAKRGQDVALRCDPISGHVSLFWYQQALGQGPEFLTYFQNEAQLDKSGLPSDRFFAERPEGSVSTLKIQRTQQEDSAVYLCASSLDRGTEQYFGPGTRLTVT.

This clone was observed once. The CDR3 coding sequence is TGTGCCATCAGTAGACAGGAAAGTAATGGCTACACCTTC. Protein product: CAISRQESNGYTF. V gene TRBV10-3 combines with J gene TRBJ1-2; D possibly corresponds to TRBD1 (6 bases). This CDR3 comprises 13 residues. V gave up 5 bases and J gave up 6 bases, with 13 bases separating them. In germline, CDR1 is ENHRY, CDR2 SYGVKD.

About this clone itself: Other DNA sequences within the sample encode an identical CDR3. The chain is built from TRBV5-5 and TRBJ2-4; the match to TRBD2 covers 9 bases. Germline V gives CDR1 SGHKS, CDR2 YYEKEE (reference sequence). The ends lost 3 bases at V and 4 bases at J; junction bases unmatched: 2. This CDR3 is built from 14 residues. The CDR3 spells CASSSGLAKNIQYF. The CDR3 DNA sequence: TGTGCCAGCAGCTCGGGACTAGCAAAAAACATTCAGTACTTC. Using reference TRBV5-5 and TRBJ2-4 for the parts outside the CDR3, the full variable domain is DAGVTQSPTHLIKTRGQQVTLRCSPISGHKSVSWYQQVLGQGPQFIFQYYEKEERGRGNFPDRFSARQFPNYSSELNVNALLLGDSALYLCASSSGLAKNIQYFGAGTRLSVL.

V gene TRBV30 combines with J gene TRBJ2-7; TRBD1 agrees at 7 bases. The CDR3 contains 12 residues. The trim removed 2 bases at V and 6 bases at J, leaving 4 bases unmatched. Germline CDR1 reads GTSNPN; CDR2 reads SVGIG (reference sequence). The CDR3 loop reads CAWSKSGGEQYF. For the CDR3, the DNA is TGTGCCTGGAGTAAGTCAGGGGGCGAGCAGTACTTC. Filled out from reference TRBV30 and TRBJ2-7, the complete variable domain reads SQTIHQWPATLVQPVGSPLSLECTVEGTSNPNLYWYRQAAGRGLQLLFYSVGIGQISSEVPQNLSASRPQDRQFILSSKKLLLSDSGFYLCAWSKSGGEQYFGPGTRLTVT.

The rearrangement joins TRBV27 to TRBJ2-3; no clear D. The V end lost 2 bases, the J end lost 2 bases, and 11 bases lay between the germline ends. The CDR3 spans 15 residues. The germline V gene has CDR1 MNHEY and CDR2 SMNVEV (reference sequence). CDR3 region: CASSLIGANTDTQYF. The CDR3, as DNA: TGTGCCAGCAGTTTAATTGGAGCGAACACAGATACGCAGTATTTT.

This chain links TRBV3-1 (or the pseudogene TRBV3-2) with TRBJ2-2, with TRBD2 identical over 7 bases. Germline CDR1 is LGHDT and CDR2 is YNNKEL (reference sequence). This CDR3 has 15 residues. J lost 5 bases, V lost 4 bases, and 7 bases had no gene match. CDR3 sequence: CASSLTGGKTGELFF. CDR3 sequence (DNA): TGTGCCAGCAGCCTCACCGGGGGGAAAACCGGGGAGCTGTTTTTT.

V is TRBV4-1 and J is TRBJ1-2; 7 bases map to TRBD1. The CDR3 spans 14 residues. Germline loops: CDR1 MGHRA, CDR2 YSYEKL. The ends lost 1 base at V and 8 bases at J; junction bases unmatched: 7. This chain's CDR3 is CASSQGEGAMGYTF. CDR3 DNA sequence: TGCGCCAGCAGCCAAGGAGAGGGGGCAATGGGCTACACCTTC.

This clone appeared a few times. The chain has TRBV6-4 and TRBJ2-2, with 7 bases identical to TRBD1. Germline trimming cut 7 bases from V and 0 bases from J; bases unmatched to any gene: 11. Germline CDR1 MRHNA, CDR2 SNTAGT. The CDR3 covers 17 residues. As DNA, the CDR3 is TGTGCCAGCAATAAAATCCGGGACAGAGCGAACACCGGGGAGCTGTTTTTT. Translating it yields CASNKIRDRANTGELFF.

The V call is TRBV4-3, the J call TRBJ2-3; 11 bases fit TRBD2. J gave up 5 bases and V 3 bases, and 4 bases lay outside the gene matches. CDR1 and CDR2 from the germline V gene are LGHNA and YSLEER. The CDR3 has 15 amino acids. The CDR3 bases are TGCGCCAGCAGCCAGACTAGCGGGGTCTTAGATACGCAGTATTTT. It is translated as CASSQTSGVLDTQYF.

V gene TRBV18 combines with J gene TRBJ2-1, with unresolved D. V was shortened by 9 bases and J by 2 bases, with 11 bases between the two germline ends. Germline assignment: CDR1 KGHSH and CDR2 LQKENI. The CDR3 sequence is 13 residues long. Here the CDR3 reads CASFTYTYNEQFF. The DNA for the CDR3 is TGTGCCAGTTTCACCTATACCTACAATGAGCAGTTCTTC.

V is TRBV5-4 and J is TRBJ1-5; no reliable D call. CDR1 and CDR2 (germline): SGHNT, YYREEE (reference sequence). V lost 0 bases, J lost 6 bases, and 4 bases lay in between. The CDR3 runs 12 residues. CDR3 in DNA: TGTGCCAGCAGCTTGGCGGGTCAGCCCCAGCATTTT. This gives the protein CASSLAGQPQHF.